The source of this T cell receptor beta chain is a study of cytomegalovirus exposure and HLA in healthy donors. Whole-study context: Earlier findings included 117 million unique TCR beta sequences obtained from about 170 million T cells. Across 300 to 400 genotyped donors, around 82% landed in the Caucasian-associated ancestry cluster.

Worth noting for this clone: Its antigen remains unidentified.

Germline V gene data show CDR1 as SGHRS and CDR2 as YFSETQ. This CDR3 is built from 16 residues. V dropped 1 base and J dropped 0; count of bases not matched to a gene: 3. As for the donors, each was a healthy bone marrow donor. The study's findings and limits: Later on, an analysis tied approximately 17,000 TCR beta sequences to HLA alleles at 0.05 false discovery rate.

The study ran its PCR with 60 Vbeta and 13 Jbeta primers. Measured with immunoSEQ multiplex PCR; TCRdb has only the in-frame clones, and not every one. The sample has over 85,000 clones, 81% seen once. The genes are TRBV5-1 and TRBJ2-2; TRBD1 aligns across 7 bases. Input material: PBMCs. This sequence originates from a man aged 35-49 years in good health and CMV-seropositive. The CDR3 DNA sequence: TGCGCCAGCAGCTTGTCCGGGACAGCGAACACCGGGGAGCTGTTTTTT. Encoded protein: CASSLSGTANTGELFF.